The 28 T cell receptor beta chains below come from one sample, sequenced in a study of vaccination and CD4 T cells after COVID-19. Sequenced with the Oncomine TCR Beta short-read assay was DNA taken from cultured CD4+ T cells. TCRdb independently ran MiXCR on the PCR reads; one entry per CDR3 protein. The sample shows 7,000 to 8,500 distinct CDR3 sequences, more than 45% of them seen only once. No antigen has been assigned to these receptors. Noted treatment: approximately nine-day PBMC culture with coronavirus spike peptide pools or control peptides (ViraFEST assay). Sequencing was performed on CD4+ T cells from blood, cultured in vitro. These receptors all come from a human donor who had recovered from COVID-19.

V and J are TRBV6-1 and TRBJ1-2; a possible D gene is TRBD1 (5 bases). Germline V gene sequence: CDR1 MNHNS, CDR2 SASEGT. Trimming pared 6 bases from V and 7 bases from J, leaving 18 bases between. This CDR3 contains 14 residues. Here the CDR3 reads CASSQEGRLGGYTF. DNA of the CDR3: TGTGCCAGCAGCCAAGAGGGACGGCTGGGTGGCTACACCTTC.

J is TRBJ1-6 and V is TRBV28; D gene uncertain. Germline V gene data show CDR1 as MDHEN and CDR2 as SYDVKM. This CDR3 contains 14 residues. V lost 7 bases and J lost 0, with 7 bases in between. CDR3 in amino acids: CASKPSSYNSPLHF. The CDR3 DNA sequence: TGTGCCAGCAAGCCCAGCTCCTATAATTCACCCCTCCACTTT.

The V and J genes are TRBV25-1 and TRBJ1-2; D not resolved. The ends were cut back, 0 bases at V and 8 bases at J, with 4 bases in the middle. The CDR3 sequence is 11 residues long. CDR1 and CDR2 from the germline V gene are MGHDK and SYGVNS. Here the CDR3 reads CASSEYWGYTF. The CDR3 nucleotides are TGTGCCAGCAGTGAATATTGGGGCTACACCTTC.

This chain links TRBV6-4 with TRBJ2-4; 9 bases are a match to TRBD1. This CDR3 spans 15 amino acids. V trimming: 8 bases; J trimming: 9 bases; junction bases outside the gene matches: 14. Germline V gene lookup returns CDR1 MRHNA and CDR2 SNTAGT. CDR3 DNA: TGTGCCAGCCAGCGGGACAGGGTTGGGGAAAGCATTCAGTACTTC. As protein: CASQRDRVGESIQYF.

This clonotype appeared a few times. The gene calls are TRBV7-2 and TRBJ2-3; D is ambiguous. Germline V lookup: CDR1 SGHTA, CDR2 FQGNSA. Trimming pared 2 bases from V and 0 bases from J, leaving 15 bases between. This CDR3 is 17 amino acids long. The CDR3 DNA follows: TGTGCCAGCAGCTTATTATTGGGGTCGAAAAGCACAGATACGCAGTATTTT. This codes for CASSLLLGSKSTDTQYF. Supplemented by reference TRBV7-2 and TRBJ2-3, the full variable domain reads GAGVSQSPSNKVTEKGKDVELRCDPISGHTALYWYRQSLGQGLEFLIYFQGNSAPDKSGLPSDRFSAERTGGSVSTLTIQRTQQEDSAVYLCASSLLLGSKSTDTQYFGPGTRLTVL.

This clonotype was seen only a few times. The CDR3 spells CSAGLAGKQETQYF. In nucleotides, the CDR3 is TGCAGTGCCGGACTAGCGGGGAAACAAGAGACCCAGTACTTC. V usage is TRBV20-1 and J usage is TRBJ2-5, with 12 nucleotides matching TRBD2. Germline V gene lookup returns CDR1 DFQATT and CDR2 SNEGSKA (reference sequence). There are 14 residues in the CDR3. V lost 6 bases and J lost 2; bases outside the gene matches: 4.

The chain is built from TRBV5-4 and TRBJ2-3, with 9 bases identical to TRBD2. Germline CDR1 reads SGHNT; CDR2 reads YYREEE (reference sequence). The ends lost 4 bases at V and 2 bases at J; junction bases unmatched: 5. This CDR3 is 15 amino acids long. CDR3 DNA: TGTGCCAGCAGCCAAGGACTAGCGTACACAGATACGCAGTATTTT. It is translated as CASSQGLAYTDTQYF.

The chain recombines TRBV28 with TRBJ1-6; D gene unclear. Germline loops: CDR1 MDHEN, CDR2 SYDVKM. V gave up 7 bases and J gave up 0 bases, with 22 bases separating them. The CDR3 contains 19 residues. CDR3 bases: TGTGCCAGCAAATCTCGGCAAGAAGACCCCCGCTCCTATAATTCACCCCTCCACTTT. Residues: CASKSRQEDPRSYNSPLHF.

The rearrangement joins TRBV6-1 to TRBJ2-5; 11 bases are shared with TRBD2. The trim removed 5 bases at V and 5 bases at J, leaving 7 bases unmatched. Germline V gene lookup returns CDR1 MNHNS and CDR2 SASEGT. The CDR3 has 15 residues. The CDR3 bases are TGTGCCAGCAGTCCTAGCGGGGGGCATGGGGAGACCCAGTACTTC. This sequence encodes CASSPSGGHGETQYF.

Within the sample, this clonotype is large. This chain connects TRBV30 to TRBJ2-3, with 9 bases aligning to TRBD2. The trim removed 2 bases at V and 6 bases at J, leaving 6 bases unmatched. CDR1 and CDR2 (germline): GTSNPN, SVGIG (reference sequence). CDR3 size: 14 residues. Here the CDR3 reads CAWSPGLAGDTQYF. CDR3 nucleotides: TGTGCCTGGAGTCCGGGACTAGCCGGCGATACGCAGTATTTT.

This chain links TRBV15 with TRBJ1-5, with 7 bases aligning to TRBD1. Germline loops: CDR1 LNHNV, CDR2 YYDKDF (reference sequence). After removal of 3 bases from V and 0 bases from J, the junction contained 5 bases not matched to a gene. The CDR3 has 16 residues. The CDR3 spells CATSRQGGYSNQPQHF. The CDR3 bases are TGTGCCACCAGCAGGCAGGGGGGGTATAGCAATCAGCCCCAGCATTTT. The complete variable domain, with remaining parts taken from reference TRBV15 and TRBJ1-5, reads DAMVIQNPRYQVTQFGKPVTLSCSQTLNHNVMYWYQQKSSQAPKLLFHYYDKDFNNEADTPDNFQSRRPNTSFCFLDIRSPGLGDTAMYLCATSRQGGYSNQPQHFGDGTRLSIL.

This clonotype was seen more than once but under ten times. V gene TRBV20-1 combines with J gene TRBJ1-5; D gene ambiguous. The germline V gene encodes CDR1 DFQATT and CDR2 SNEGSKA (reference sequence). The CDR3 is 15 residues long. V was shortened by 1 base and J by 3 bases, with 13 bases between the two germline ends. The CDR3 DNA sequence: TGCAGTGCTAGAGCTTTAAGAGGGTACAATCAGCCCCAGCATTTT. This gives the protein CSARALRGYNQPQHF.

This clonotype has more than one count but fewer than ten. CDR3 sequence: CASRPRGRGEETQYF. The CDR3 DNA reads TGTGCCAGTCGACCACGGGGGCGGGGGGAAGAGACCCAGTACTTC. V and J are TRBV19 and TRBJ2-5; TRBD2 matches 8 bases. The CDR3 length is 15 residues. With V trimmed by 8 bases and J by 3 bases, 11 bases remained unmatched. The germline V gene encodes CDR1 LNHDA and CDR2 SQIVND (reference sequence).

This CDR3 is CASSIAAFQETQYF. The CDR3 DNA reads TGCGCCAGCAGCATAGCGGCCTTCCAAGAGACCCAGTACTTC. The chain links TRBV5-1 to TRBJ2-5; a weak D match, TRBD2 (6 bases). The CDR3 is 14 residues long. V lost 4 bases, J lost 1 base, and 11 bases lay in between. The V gene's germline CDR1 is SGHRS and CDR2 YFSETQ.

This clonotype was seen once. V usage is TRBV20-1 and J usage is TRBJ2-5, with D perhaps matching TRBD1 or TRBD2 (6 bases each). The CDR3 is made up of 13 amino acids. Germline V gives CDR1 DFQATT, CDR2 SNEGSKA (reference sequence). The germline V and J ends were trimmed by 3 bases and 3 bases, with 11 bases remaining between them. CDR3 in amino acids: CSASPGAKETQYF. CDR3 nucleotide sequence: TGCAGTGCTAGTCCGGGGGCCAAAGAGACCCAGTACTTC.

This chain joins TRBV2 and TRBJ2-1; D unresolved. Trimming shortened V by 3 bases and J by 5 bases, and 8 bases separated the two germline ends. The CDR3 has 13 residues. Germline V gene lookup returns CDR1 SNHLY and CDR2 FYNNEI. The CDR3 DNA follows: TGTGCCAGCAGTGAGGACCATAACAATGAGCAGTTCTTC. Translating gives CASSEDHNNEQFF.

The chain employs TRBV11-2 and TRBJ1-1; D is uncertain. The germline CDR1 and CDR2 sequences are SGHAT and FQNNGV. The CDR3 consists of 13 residues. V lost 2 bases to trimming and J lost 0 bases, with 4 bases between them. CDR3 residues: CASSLIMNTEAFF. CDR3 DNA: TGTGCCAGCAGCTTAATTATGAACACTGAAGCTTTCTTT. Based on the CDR3 plus reference TRBV11-2 and TRBJ1-1, the full variable domain is EAGVAQSPRYKIIEKRQSVAFWCNPISGHATLYWYQQILGQGPKLLIQFQNNGVVDDSQLPKDRFSAERLKGVDSTLKIQPAKLEDSAVYLCASSLIMNTEAFFGQGTRLTVV.

This clonotype was observed a few times. The V call is TRBV6-1, the J call TRBJ2-3; D is uncertain. CDR1 is MNHNS, CDR2 SASEGT, per germline. This CDR3 region has 11 residues. Deletions cut 9 bases from V and 1 base from J, with 5 bases between. CDR3 region: CASFGTDTQYF. CDR3 bases: TGTGCCAGTTTCGGCACAGATACGCAGTATTTT.

CDR3 loop: CSARDRGSTDTQYF. As DNA, the CDR3 is TGCAGTGCTAGAGATCGGGGTTCCACAGATACGCAGTATTTT. The chain links TRBV20-1 to TRBJ2-3, with D maybe TRBD2 (5 bases). Deletions cut 0 bases from V and 2 bases from J, with 9 bases between. CDR1 is DFQATT, CDR2 SNEGSKA, per germline (reference sequence). CDR3 size: 14 residues.

In this sample, this clonotype turned up a few times. The rearrangement links TRBV20-1 to TRBJ1-2, with 7 positions matching TRBD1. This CDR3 has 15 residues. The trim removed 2 bases at V and 6 bases at J, leaving 12 bases unmatched. The germline V gene encodes CDR1 DFQATT and CDR2 SNEGSKA (reference sequence). The CDR3 protein is CSARPRGGARNGYTF. The CDR3 coding sequence is TGCAGTGCTAGACCCAGGGGGGGGGCGCGGAATGGCTACACCTTC.

This clonotype was detected once. This chain uses TRBV20-1 with TRBJ2-3, with 8 bases identical to TRBD2. The CDR3 runs 14 residues. Germline values: CDR1 DFQATT, CDR2 SNEGSKA (reference sequence). J lost 4 bases, V lost 5 bases, and 8 bases had no gene match. In nucleotides, the CDR3 is TGCAGTGCTGTCAGCGGGAGTTCGCCAGATACGCAGTATTTT. Its protein is CSAVSGSSPDTQYF.

The rearrangement joins TRBV7-2 to TRBJ2-7, with D perhaps TRBD2 (6 bases). CDR3 length: 13 residues. Per the germline V gene, CDR1 is SGHTA and CDR2 is FQGNSA. The V end was cut by 5 bases, the J end by 3 bases, with 11 bases between. CDR3 nucleotides: TGTGCCAGCAGCCCGGGAGACCTCTACGAGCAGTACTTC. It specifies CASSPGDLYEQYF.

Only one count was recorded for this clonotype. The V call is TRBV7-9, the J call TRBJ2-5; D gene unclear. Germline V gene data show CDR1 as SEHNR and CDR2 as FQNEAQ (reference sequence). CDR3 length: 13 amino acids. V was trimmed by 5 bases and J by 4 bases, leaving 11 bases between them. CDR3 sequence reads: CASSQYPGETQYF. CDR3 nucleotide sequence: TGTGCCAGCAGCCAATACCCCGGAGAGACCCAGTACTTC.

This clonotype was counted a few times. The CDR3 region is CASSLPPGSYNEQFF. The CDR3 DNA reads as TGCGCCAGCAGCTTGCCTCCGGGGTCCTACAATGAGCAGTTCTTC. The gene calls are TRBV5-1 and TRBJ2-1; a possible D gene is TRBD2 (5 bases). This CDR3 has 15 residues. CDR1 is SGHRS, CDR2 YFSETQ, per germline. Trimming took off 1 base at V and 1 base at J, with 9 bases between the two ends.

V gene TRBV12-5 combines with J gene TRBJ2-7; D might be TRBD1 (6 bases). V was clipped by 3 bases and J by 6 bases, with 24 bases between them. The CDR3 runs 17 residues. Germline V CDR1 and CDR2: LGHNT, FRNRAP. CDR3 loop: CASGFIFAGAQIVEQYF. The CDR3 region has the DNA TGTGCTAGTGGTTTCATCTTTGCAGGGGCGCAAATCGTCGAGCAGTACTTC.

The chain has TRBV6-4 and TRBJ2-6, with a possible D match to TRBD2 (6 bases). This CDR3 has 16 amino acids. Trimming shortened V by 6 bases and J by 4 bases, and 16 bases separated the two germline ends. Germline V CDR1 and CDR2: MRHNA, SNTAGT. The CDR3 bases are TGTGCCAGCAGGATACAGGTAGGAGGGGGGGCCAACGTCCTGACTTTC. This codes for CASRIQVGGGANVLTF.

The rearrangement uses TRBV19 and TRBJ2-7, with D uncertain. The CDR3 totals 14 residues. Germline V CDR1 and CDR2: LNHDA, SQIVND (reference sequence). V lost 5 bases to trimming and J lost 0 bases, with 11 bases between them. The DNA of the CDR3 is TGTGCCAGTAGTCAGTCAGGTGGCTCCTACGAGCAGTACTTC. This encodes CASSQSGGSYEQYF.

The chain recombines TRBV19 with TRBJ2-5, with TRBD2 identical over 9 bases. The CDR3 consists of 16 residues. Germline V gene sequence: CDR1 LNHDA, CDR2 SQIVND (reference sequence). The V gene end was trimmed by 4 bases and the J gene end by 5 bases; junction bases not matched to a gene: 11. CDR3 sequence reads: CASSRSWREGRETQYF. The DNA for the CDR3 is TGTGCCAGTAGTAGGTCATGGCGGGAGGGCCGCGAGACCCAGTACTTC.